One T cell receptor (beta chain) is described in this entry. Its antigen remains unidentified. The CDR3 has 12 residues. Per germline, CDR1 ENHRY and CDR2 SYGVKD. J gave up 10 bases and V 5 bases, and 4 bases lay outside the gene matches. The data were taken from a study of radiotherapy plus CTLA-4 blockade in lung cancer. Study background: There were objective responses in roughly 18% of patients, and 31% had disease control. Points from the study as a whole: TCR clones from tumors expanded in blood after radiotherapy plus ipilimumab.

Using immunoSEQ multiplex PCR, the repertoire was profiled, and TCRdb retains in-frame clones only, with some absent. Here the sample spans around 22,000 clones, around 71% being singletons. This sequence was found in a human donor with non-small cell lung cancer whose response to radiotherapy plus ipilimumab could not be evaluated. V and J are TRBV10-3 and TRBJ2-1; 8 bases align to TRBD2. The material sequenced was peripheral blood, taken from a patient treated with radiotherapy plus ipilimumab. Here the CDR3 reads CAISFSGTEQFF. In DNA form, the CDR3 reads TGTGCCATCAGTTTTAGCGGGACGGAGCAGTTCTTC.